The 27 T cell receptor beta chains listed next were all sequenced from one sample in a study of CD8+CD57+ T cells in acquired aplastic anemia. Genomic DNA was employed as the template in profiling TCR beta VDJ and CDR3. TCRdb itself ran the reads through MiXCR, one entry per CDR3 protein. The sample carries 150,000 to 200,000 distinct CDR3 sequences, less than 50% recorded once. Patients picked for sequencing had shown CD8+CD57+ cell expansion detected by flow cytometry. Input material: sorted CD4+, CD8+, or CD8+CD57+ T cells (not recorded which) from PBMCs. Every receptor here comes from a human donor with aplastic anemia.

This clonotype was seen more than once but under ten times. In DNA, the CDR3 is TGTGCCAGCGAGGGGGCGAGTTCGAATGAGCAGTTCTTC. Residues: CASEGASSNEQFF. V gene TRBV7-9 combines with J gene TRBJ2-1; the match to TRBD1 covers 7 bases. Germline V gene lookup returns CDR1 SEHNR and CDR2 FQNEAQ (reference sequence). The CDR3 has 13 amino acids. V shed 8 bases, J shed 7 bases, and the junction held 8 bases outside the gene matches.

This clonotype was counted at least ten times. The chain links TRBV10-3 to TRBJ2-7; 7 bases map to TRBD1. The V gene's germline CDR1 is ENHRY and CDR2 SYGVKD. The CDR3 has 14 residues. Unmatched junction bases numbered 1, after V lost 2 bases and J lost 0 bases. The chain's CDR3 is CAISERDSSYEQYF. In DNA form, the CDR3 reads TGTGCCATCAGTGAGCGGGACAGCTCCTACGAGCAGTACTTC.

This clonotype was detected many times. The rearrangement uses TRBV4-3 and TRBJ2-7; TRBD1 is a possible D gene (5 bases). The CDR3 covers 13 residues. The germline V gene has CDR1 LGHNA and CDR2 YSLEER. V was shortened by 0 bases and J by 4 bases, with 7 bases between the two germline ends. In DNA, the CDR3 is TGCGCCAGCAGCCAAGACAGGGCTTACGAGCAGTACTTC. It yields the protein CASSQDRAYEQYF.

The rearrangement joins TRBV14 to TRBJ1-6, with D hard to call. Per germline, CDR1 SGHDN and CDR2 FVKESK. This CDR3 is 13 amino acids long. The V and J ends lost 6 bases and 0 bases respectively, with 3 bases between them. The CDR3 sequence: CASRSSYNSPLHF. The CDR3 DNA reads as TGTGCCAGCAGAAGCTCCTATAATTCACCCCTCCACTTT.

The V and J genes are TRBV6-1 and TRBJ2-3; D is unclear. The V gene lost 10 bases and the J gene lost 5 bases, with 13 bases spanning the gap. Germline V gives CDR1 MNHNS, CDR2 SASEGT. The CDR3 has 12 amino acids. The CDR3 loop reads CAISSLGDTQYF. The CDR3 DNA is TGTGCCATCAGCTCCCTTGGAGATACGCAGTATTTT.

The rearrangement uses TRBV15 and TRBJ1-6, with D unresolved. This CDR3 is built from 17 residues. Germline CDR1 is LNHNV and CDR2 is YYDKDF (reference sequence). V was cut by 3 bases and J by 6 bases, with 18 bases left in between. CDR3 amino acids: CATSSAILDVRNSPLHF. Here the CDR3 DNA reads TGTGCCACCAGCAGCGCAATTTTGGACGTACGTAATTCACCCCTCCACTTT. Based on the CDR3 plus reference TRBV15 and TRBJ1-6, the full variable domain is DAMVIQNPRYQVTQFGKPVTLSCSQTLNHNVMYWYQQKSSQAPKLLFHYYDKDFNNEADTPDNFQSRRPNTSFCFLDIRSPGLGDTAMYLCATSSAILDVRNSPLHFGNGTRLTVT.

This clonotype was seen many times. The genes are TRBV7-3 and TRBJ2-2, with D hard to call. From germline, CDR1 is SGHTA and CDR2 FQGTGA. The CDR3 loop spans 14 amino acids. V gave up 1 base and J gave up 2 bases, with 5 bases separating them. This CDR3 reads CASSLSVNTGELFF. The CDR3 DNA follows: TGTGCCAGCAGCTTAAGTGTAAACACCGGGGAGCTGTTTTTT.

The chain's CDR3 is CASSISIHF. The DNA for the CDR3 is TGTGCCAGTAGTATCTCCATCCACTTT. V and J are TRBV19 and TRBJ1-6; unclear D gene. This CDR3 spans 9 amino acids. Trimming cost V 3 bases and J 17 bases, with 5 bases left between them. CDR1 is LNHDA, CDR2 SQIVND, per germline (reference sequence).

This clonotype was observed at least ten times. The chain combines TRBV3-1 with TRBJ2-7; D not certain. V lost 1 base and J lost 6, with 13 bases in between. CDR3 size: 14 residues. Germline lookup yields CDR1 LGHDT and CDR2 YNNKEL (reference sequence). CDR3 sequence (DNA): TGTGCCAGCAGCCAAGGAAGGGTGCCGGGCGAGCAGTACTTC. Encoded protein: CASSQGRVPGEQYF.

Details on this clonotype: One end of the junction fails to match germline, which may point to a read error. The chain couples TRBV7-2 to TRBJ2-2; 8 nucleotides align to TRBD2. Germline V gene lookup returns CDR1 SGHTA and CDR2 FQGNSA. This CDR3 has 15 residues. In DNA form, the CDR3 reads TGTGCCAGCAGGGGGAGGCTAGCGGGTACCGGGGAGCTGTCTTTT. The encoded protein is CASRGRLAGTGELSF.

This clonotype has a count of ten or more. The gene calls are TRBV7-8 and TRBJ2-1; D not certain. The CDR3 totals 14 residues. Germline CDR1 and CDR2: SGHVS and FQNEAQ. Deletions cut 1 base from V and 3 bases from J, with 7 bases between. The CDR3 reads CASSLVLNYNEQFF. CDR3 sequence (DNA): TGTGCCAGCAGCTTAGTTCTAAACTACAATGAGCAGTTCTTC. The full variable domain, in which reference TRBV7-8 and TRBJ2-1 provide the parts outside the CDR3, is GAGVSQSPRYKVAKRGQDVALRCDPISGHVSLFWYQQALGQGPEFLTYFQNEAQLDKSGLPSDRFFAERPEGSVSTLKIQRTQQEDSAVYLCASSLVLNYNEQFFGPGTRLTVL.

Ten or more counts support this clonotype. The chain links TRBV6-1 to TRBJ1-2; 9 positions match TRBD1. This CDR3 has 15 amino acids. Germline CDR1 and CDR2: MNHNS and SASEGT. V shed 5 bases and J 8 bases; nucleotides not matched to a gene: 12. CDR3 sequence: CASSRTGGVRPGYTF. CDR3 coding DNA: TGTGCCAGCAGTCGAACAGGGGGCGTCCGGCCCGGCTACACCTTC.

This clonotype turned up a few times. This rearrangement joins TRBV5-1 to TRBJ2-5; 11 bases match TRBD2. The germline gives CDR1 SGHRS, CDR2 YFSETQ. The trim removed 4 bases at V and 4 bases at J, leaving 24 bases unmatched. CDR3 size: 21 residues. This CDR3 is CASSRGVRSRLAGGGRETQYF. As DNA, the CDR3 is TGCGCCAGCAGCCGCGGGGTTCGCTCCCGGCTAGCGGGGGGCGGTAGAGAGACCCAGTACTTC.

This clonotype was seen ten or more times. V usage is TRBV20-1 and J usage is TRBJ2-5; 11 nucleotides match TRBD2. The CDR3 is made up of 15 amino acids. The ends lost 3 bases at V and 1 base at J; junction bases unmatched: 4. The germline gives CDR1 DFQATT, CDR2 SNEGSKA (reference sequence). The CDR3 region has the DNA TGCAGTGCTAGCCGAACTAGCGGGGGCCAAGAGACCCAGTACTTC. Translated, it gives CSASRTSGGQETQYF.

This clonotype was seen a handful of times. The CDR3 nucleotides are TGTGCCAGCAGCGTAGGGGGGGGGGGAGCCGGAGAGACCCAGTACTTC. Protein sequence: CASSVGGGGAGETQYF. The chain employs TRBV9 and TRBJ2-5, with 7 bases matching TRBD2. With 0 bases clipped from V and 4 bases from J, the junction kept 9 bases outside the gene matches. This CDR3 is 16 amino acids long. The germline CDR1 and CDR2 sequences are SGDLS and YYNGEE.

The rearrangement joins TRBV6-5 to TRBJ1-6, with D possibly being TRBD1 (5 bases). Germline V gene lookup returns CDR1 MNHEY and CDR2 SVGAGI. The CDR3 covers 14 residues. Deletions cut 1 base from V and 10 bases from J, with 11 bases between. As DNA, the CDR3 is TGTGCCAGCAGTTACTATGTCGGGGACTCACCCCTCCACTTT. It is translated as CASSYYVGDSPLHF.

J is TRBJ1-1 and V is TRBV20-1; perhaps TRBD1 as D (5 bases). Germline lookup yields CDR1 DFQATT and CDR2 SNEGSKA (reference sequence). CDR3 length: 13 residues. V was shortened by 5 bases and J by 4 bases, with 14 bases between the two germline ends. This CDR3 reads CSAVGGAGTEAFF. CDR3 coding DNA: TGCAGTGCTGTCGGGGGTGCGGGCACTGAAGCTTTCTTT.

This chain links TRBV7-3 with TRBJ2-7, with D unresolved. Germline V gene data show CDR1 as SGHTA and CDR2 as FQGTGA. The V end lost 5 bases, the J end lost 3 bases, and 11 bases lay between the germline ends. The CDR3 spans 13 residues. This chain's CDR3 is CASSGSDFYEQYF. For the CDR3, the DNA is TGTGCCAGCAGCGGATCTGACTTCTACGAGCAGTACTTC. The full variable domain, with the rest looked up from reference TRBV7-3 and TRBJ2-7, is GAGVSQTPSNKVTEKGKYVELRCDPISGHTALYWYRQSLGQGPEFLIYFQGTGAADDSGLPNDRFFAVRPEGSVSTLKIQRTERGDSAVYLCASSGSDFYEQYFGPGTRLTVT.

V is TRBV29-1 and J is TRBJ2-3; no firm D call. The V gene lost 4 bases and the J gene lost 12 bases, with 14 bases spanning the gap. CDR1 SQVTM and CDR2 ANQGSEA come from the germline V gene. The CDR3 spans 11 residues. CDR3 region: CSVVPGSSQYF. In DNA, the CDR3 is TGCAGCGTTGTTCCGGGCTCTTCCCAGTATTTT.

The chain employs TRBV2 and TRBJ1-1; D gene uncertain. The CDR3 contains 13 residues. The V gene lost 1 base and the J gene lost 4 bases, with 7 bases spanning the gap. Germline-derived CDR1 and CDR2 are SNHLY and FYNNEI. The CDR3, as DNA: TGTGCCAGCAGTGAAGAGCAGAGCACTGAAGCTTTCTTT. Protein: CASSEEQSTEAFF.

This sequence joins TRBV5-4 and TRBJ1-2; 8 nucleotides line up with TRBD1. V lost 4 bases and J lost 2; bases outside the gene matches: 4. Germline CDR1 SGHNT, CDR2 YYREEE (reference sequence). CDR3 length: 14 residues. CDR3 in amino acids: CASSMGQANYGYTF. The CDR3, as DNA: TGTGCCAGCAGCATGGGACAGGCGAACTATGGCTACACCTTC.

V gene TRBV2 combines with J gene TRBJ2-5; 10 bases fit TRBD2. V was pared by 4 bases and J by 5 bases, with 13 bases of the junction left unmatched. Germline V gene lookup returns CDR1 SNHLY and CDR2 FYNNEI. The CDR3 consists of 17 residues. CDR3 amino acids: CASSVPLAGVTGETQYF. The CDR3 DNA follows: TGTGCCAGCAGTGTTCCCCTAGCGGGGGTGACAGGGGAGACCCAGTACTTC.

The V call is TRBV7-8, the J call TRBJ2-7; 8 bases fit TRBD1. CDR1 is SGHVS, CDR2 FQNEAQ, per germline. The CDR3 spans 15 residues. Losses at the gene ends were 1 base for V and 1 base for J; bases not matched to a gene: 3. CDR3 sequence: CASSLEQGVSYEQYF. The CDR3 DNA reads as TGTGCCAGCAGCTTAGAACAGGGGGTGTCCTACGAGCAGTACTTC.

The chain uses TRBV10-3 and TRBJ2-7; 8 nucleotides align to TRBD1. Looked up from germline, CDR1 is ENHRY and CDR2 is SYGVKD. CDR3 length: 14 amino acids. Trimming took 7 bases from V and 5 from J; bases not matched to a gene: 10. The CDR3 coding sequence is TGTGCCATCACTCCAGGGACAGGTAACAACGAGCAGTACTTC. It is translated as CAITPGTGNNEQYF.

In its sample, this clonotype was seen a few times. The CDR3 sequence is CASSEGLPPYEQYF. For the CDR3, the DNA is TGTGCCAGCAGCGAGGGACTCCCTCCCTACGAGCAGTACTTC. The chain is built from TRBV9 and TRBJ2-7; a possible D gene is TRBD2 (6 bases). The CDR3 has 14 residues. The ends were cut back, 3 bases at V and 2 bases at J, with 12 bases in the middle. Per germline, CDR1 SGDLS and CDR2 YYNGEE. Using reference TRBV9 and TRBJ2-7 for the parts outside the CDR3, the full variable domain is DSGVTQTPKHLITATGQRVTLRCSPRSGDLSVYWYQQSLDQGLQFLIQYYNGEERAKGNILERFSAQQFPDLHSELNLSSLELGDSALYFCASSEGLPPYEQYFGPGTRLTVT.

The sample holds many counts of this clonotype. The chain uses TRBV6-5 and TRBJ1-2; D is uncertain. Germline V lookup: CDR1 MNHEY, CDR2 SVGAGI. The CDR3 is 12 residues long. Trimming stripped 2 bases from V and 8 bases from J, with 9 bases between. The CDR3: CASSYLGWGYTF. In DNA, the CDR3 is TGTGCCAGCAGTTACCTGGGGTGGGGCTACACCTTC.

This clonotype was observed once. The CDR3 is CASSSRTSLKETQYF. The CDR3 DNA sequence: TGTGCCAGCAGTTCAAGGACTAGCCTGAAAGAGACCCAGTACTTC. The chain carries TRBV7-9 and TRBJ2-5; TRBD2 agrees at 8 bases. The CDR3 runs to 15 residues. J gave up 3 bases and V 6 bases, and 9 bases lay outside the gene matches. Germline V lookup: CDR1 SEHNR, CDR2 FQNEAQ (reference sequence). Complete variable domain (other parts from reference TRBV7-9 and TRBJ2-5): DTGVSQNPRHKITKRGQNVTFRCDPISEHNRLYWYRQTLGQGPEFLTYFQNEAQLEKSRLLSDRFSAERPKGSFSTLEIQRTEQGDSAMYLCASSSRTSLKETQYFGPGTRLLVL.